This T cell receptor beta chain was captured by sequencing in a study of cytomegalovirus exposure and HLA in healthy donors. Overall study context: The 90 to 150 validation repertoires, a later analysis reported, used the same platform as the 700 or so repertoires from the first cohort. Study-wide findings and caveats: Cytomegalovirus status, reportedly, was diagnosed with high specificity and sensitivity by the classifier. The finding came from a later analysis; first-cohort TCR clusters tended to co-occur in the approximately 120 validation repertoires. Rarity marked most TCR sequences, yet some public TCRs occurred in many donors.

On this clone itself: Its antigen is still unknown.

Germline-derived CDR1 and CDR2 are MNHEY and SMNVEV (reference sequence). Trimming left V 8 bases short and J 6 bases short, with 26 bases between. This CDR3 is built from 16 residues. Libraries were prepared by immunoSEQ multiplex PCR; TCRdb keeps only in-frame clonotypes and omits some of them. The sample comprises 110,000 to 150,000 clones, 75% to 90% of which are singletons, and under 8% rests with the top ten. V is TRBV27 and J is TRBJ2-7, with D possibly TRBD2 on 5 matching bases. Sequencing input: PBMCs. This TCR derives from a woman younger than 45 in good health and CMV-seropositive. CDR3 in DNA: TGTGCCAGCGCCCAACGGCTGCGGGTACGGGCCGTCGAGCAGTACTTC. It encodes CASAQRLRVRAVEQYF.